The next 7 T cell receptor beta chains were all read from a single sample in a study of blood T cells in healthy people across ages. The second PCR ran about 7 to 12 cycles with a sample-barcoded 5' primer and J-beta primers. Using its own MiXCR run on the 5' RACE reads, TCRdb lists one record per CDR3 protein. This table holds hundreds of thousands of distinct CDR3 sequences, about 62% found once. What was sequenced was blood. These receptors all stem from a young man in good health.

This chain joins TRBV29-1 and TRBJ1-1; a possible D gene is TRBD1 (5 bases). Trimming took 7 bases from V and 7 from J, leaving 19 bases between them. In germline, CDR1 is SQVTM, CDR2 ANQGSEA. The CDR3 sequence is 13 residues long. DNA of the CDR3: TGCAGCGCCCCGGGACCCCCGAACGGTGAAGCTTTCTTT. Translated: CSAPGPPNGEAFF.

J is TRBJ2-3 and V is TRBV4-3; 10 bases line up with TRBD2. Germline V CDR1 and CDR2: LGHNA, YSLEER. Losses at the gene ends were 5 bases for V and 4 bases for J; bases not matched to a gene: 12. The CDR3 has 17 amino acids. CDR3 protein: CASSARPSGGVSDTQYF. The CDR3 nucleotides are TGCGCCAGCAGCGCGAGACCTAGCGGGGGTGTTTCAGATACGCAGTATTTT.

V usage is TRBV20-1 and J usage is TRBJ2-5; 7 bases map to TRBD2. The V segment lost 6 bases and the J segment 1 base; nucleotides outside the gene matches: 5. The germline CDR1 and CDR2 sequences are DFQATT and SNEGSKA (reference sequence). The CDR3 is made up of 13 amino acids. CDR3 sequence reads: CSATGLSQETQYF. The CDR3 DNA follows: TGCAGTGCAACGGGACTAAGCCAAGAGACCCAGTACTTC.

This sequence joins TRBV25-1 and TRBJ2-1, with D perhaps TRBD1 (6 bases). The J call may be incorrect, as the DNA end agrees better with TRBJ2-7. In germline, CDR1 is MGHDK, CDR2 SYGVNS. The CDR3 totals 14 residues. The DNA of the CDR3 is TGTGCCAGCAGTGTGAAGGGTCAGGGGTACGAGCAGTACTTC. Protein: CASSVKGQGYEQYF.

This chain uses TRBV20-1 with TRBJ1-5; D gene uncertain. The CDR3 totals 13 residues. In germline, CDR1 is DFQATT, CDR2 SNEGSKA (reference sequence). The V and J ends lost 2 bases and 6 bases respectively, with 11 bases between them. The CDR3 sequence is CSARPGGSQPQHF. CDR3 bases: TGCAGTGCTAGACCCGGTGGGAGTCAGCCCCAGCATTTT.

The chain links TRBV5-6 to TRBJ1-2; D uncertain. V was shortened by 0 bases and J by 7 bases, with 7 bases between the two germline ends. Looked up from germline, CDR1 is SGHDT and CDR2 is YYEEEE. The CDR3 covers 12 residues. The CDR3 protein is CASSLAFGGYTF. The CDR3 DNA reads TGTGCCAGCAGCTTGGCCTTTGGTGGCTACACCTTC. The whole variable domain, filled in from reference TRBV5-6 and TRBJ1-2, reads DAGVTQSPTHLIKTRGQQVTLRCSPKSGHDTVSWYQQALGQGPQFIFQYYEEEERQRGNFPDRFSGHQFPNYSSELNVNALLLGDSALYLCASSLAFGGYTFGSGTRLTVV.

The J gene is TRBJ1-4, the V gene TRBV7-8; D unresolved. In germline, CDR1 is SGHVS, CDR2 FQNEAQ. CDR3 length: 13 amino acids. Trimming pared 8 bases from V and 6 bases from J, leaving 13 bases between. CDR3 sequence: CASGPGLDEKLFF. The CDR3 DNA is TGTGCCAGCGGTCCCGGGCTGGATGAAAAACTGTTTTTT. The full variable domain, completed using reference TRBV7-8 and TRBJ1-4, is GAGVSQSPRYKVAKRGQDVALRCDPISGHVSLFWYQQALGQGPEFLTYFQNEAQLDKSGLPSDRFFAERPEGSVSTLKIQRTQQEDSAVYLCASGPGLDEKLFFGSGTQLSVL.